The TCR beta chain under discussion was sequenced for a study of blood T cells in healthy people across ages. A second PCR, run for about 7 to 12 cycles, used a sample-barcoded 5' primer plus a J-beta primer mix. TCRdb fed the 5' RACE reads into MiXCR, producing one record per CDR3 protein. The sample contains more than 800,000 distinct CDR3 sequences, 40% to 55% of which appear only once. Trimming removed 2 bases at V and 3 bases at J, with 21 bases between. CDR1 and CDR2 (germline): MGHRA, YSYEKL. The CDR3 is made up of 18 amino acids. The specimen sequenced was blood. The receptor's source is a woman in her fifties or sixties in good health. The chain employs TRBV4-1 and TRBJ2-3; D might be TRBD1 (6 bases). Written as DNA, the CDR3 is TGCGCCAGCAGCCAATCGACGGGCACAGGGATGGGGACAGATACGCAGTATTTT. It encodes CASSQSTGTGMGTDTQYF.